These T cell receptor beta chains were read from a single sample in a study of OX40 agonist ivuxolimab in advanced cancers. Repertoires were generated with immunoSEQ multiplex PCR, while TCRdb's copy carries only in-frame clones and drops some. The repertoire holds 73,000 or so clones, about 86% seen once, with under 0.75% in the top ten. Sample: CD4+ or CD8+ T cells sorted from blood, taken in a trial of the OX40 agonist ivuxolimab. The receptor source for this set is an adult with an advanced solid tumor such as melanoma, head and neck, liver or kidney cancer. Each CDR3 is given without its conserved first and last residue. A D gene is named only where the DNA matches it firmly.

D: -; V: TRBV18; J: TRBJ2-7; CDR3: ASSPPGSFQGYEQY
D: TRBD1; V: TRBV18; J: TRBJ2-1; CDR3: ASSLPPTGYSYNEQF
D: TRBD2; V: TRBV27; J: TRBJ2-1; CDR3: ASKVRARRAGGSSSYNEQF
D: -; V: TRBV6-1; J: TRBJ1-1; CDR3: ASSATFMNTEAF
D: TRBD1; V: TRBV4-3; J: TRBJ1-5; CDR3: ASSPDRVRNQPQH
D: -; V: TRBV27; J: TRBJ1-2; CDR3: ASSLWPPLGTQIRYT
D: -; V: TRBV11-2; J: TRBJ1-6; CDR3: ASSLDLGTGFGSPLH
D: TRBD2; V: TRBV4-2; J: TRBJ2-1; CDR3: ASSQGLAGGHEQF
D: -; V: TRBV6-1; J: TRBJ1-1; CDR3: ASSEALPGAEAF
D: -; V: TRBV7-2; J: TRBJ1-5; CDR3: ASSLMGGLSNQPQH
D: -; V: TRBV7-2; J: TRBJ2-6; CDR3: ASTIRKGHLSGANVLT
D: -; V: TRBV30; J: TRBJ1-1; CDR3: AWTLLNTEAF
D: -; V: TRBV7-2; J: TRBJ2-2; CDR3: ASSFRENTGELF
D: TRBD1; V: TRBV7-2; J: TRBJ1-5; CDR3: ASSPGSRQGNQPQH
D: -; V: TRBV10-3; J: TRBJ1-2; CDR3: AISEPGGGEVYGYT
D: TRBD2; V: TRBV7-8; J: TRBJ2-7; CDR3: ASSLTTSANYEQY
D: TRBD2; V: TRBV9; J: TRBJ2-5; CDR3: ASSVVGRAGELETQY
D: TRBD1; V: TRBV11-3; J: TRBJ1-2; CDR3: ASSLLGTGCILITNYGYT
D: -; V: TRBV28; J: TRBJ1-6; CDR3: ASRPPGYNSPLH
D: TRBD1; V: TRBV15; J: TRBJ2-2; CDR3: ATSRLGTGPGELF
D: -; V: TRBV30; J: TRBJ1-3; CDR3: AWIGDSGNTIY
D: -; V: TRBV5-1; J: TRBJ2-5; CDR3: ASGESRGRETQY
D: -; V: TRBV28; J: TRBJ2-5; CDR3: ASSLPGRETQY
D: TRBD2; V: TRBV15; J: TRBJ2-3; CDR3: ATSMLAGLAIKDTQY
D: -; V: TRBV6-5; J: TRBJ1-1; CDR3: ASSWGANTEAF
D: -; V: TRBV7-9; J: TRBJ2-5; CDR3: ASSLVGETQY
D: -; V: TRBV5-6; J: TRBJ2-1; CDR3: ASSPPGAWGYNEQF
D: -; V: TRBV7-2; J: TRBJ1-5; CDR3: ASSFGYDQPQH
D: TRBD1; V: TRBV5-1; J: TRBJ2-1; CDR3: ASSIAPQGASSYNEQF
D: -; V: TRBV5-5; J: TRBJ1-5; CDR3: ASSFRPNQPQH
D: -; V: TRBV4-1; J: TRBJ2-2; CDR3: ASSHVGGWRNTGELF
D: TRBD1; V: TRBV2; J: TRBJ1-2; CDR3: ASSERTGGNYGYT
D: TRBD1; V: TRBV18; J: TRBJ2-3; CDR3: ASSLSTGRRTDTQY
D: -; V: TRBV7-2; J: TRBJ2-2; CDR3: ASSLRGLGPGELF
D: TRBD1; V: TRBV7-2; J: TRBJ2-2; CDR3: ASSIRTGLIAGELF
D: -; V: TRBV5-4; J: TRBJ2-1; CDR3: ASSLDRDSSYNEQF
D: TRBD1; V: TRBV27; J: TRBJ2-7; CDR3: ASSPPWDRGLYEQY
D: -; V: TRBV27; J: TRBJ1-1; CDR3: ASISLGAGGTEAF
D: TRBD2; V: TRBV28; J: TRBJ2-7; CDR3: ASSPGTSGIWEQY
D: TRBD1; V: TRBV7-2; J: TRBJ1-1; CDR3: ASSLVGQGSEAF
D: -; V: TRBV20-1; J: TRBJ1-1; CDR3: SATPRGLPS
D: -; V: TRBV7-2; J: TRBJ2-3; CDR3: ASSRKVVQSTDTQY
D: TRBD1; V: TRBV11-2; J: TRBJ1-2; CDR3: ASSPTDRGMNYGYT
D: -; V: TRBV10-3; J: TRBJ2-7; CDR3: AIRTGEVTYEQY
D: -; V: TRBV5-4; J: TRBJ2-5; CDR3: ASSLGSETQY
D: -; V: TRBV19; J: TRBJ2-2; CDR3: ASSIGGRIDTGELF
D: -; V: TRBV27; J: TRBJ1-4; CDR3: ASSLRAGKLF
D: -; V: TRBV2; J: TRBJ2-7; CDR3: ASGYYEQY
D: -; V: TRBV12-5; J: TRBJ2-2; CDR3: ASGLQTGFLQPGELF
D: -; V: TRBV7-2; J: TRBJ2-1; CDR3: ASSPDRINEQF
D: TRBD1; V: TRBV10-3; J: TRBJ2-2; CDR3: AISPGQGGTGELF